What follows is one T cell receptor (beta chain) and its context. This specimen belongs to a study of CXCR3-negative and CXCR3-positive naive CD8 T cells. CDR3 length: 11 amino acids. Germline loops: CDR1 LNHDA, CDR2 SQIVND (reference sequence). The TRB cDNA libraries were prepared by 5' RACE with UMI labels. Following a re-call of the 5' RACE reads, TCRdb has one entry per CDR3 protein and lacks DNA. Its table lists about 82,000 distinct CDR3 sequences. The clonotype comes from a human donor in good health. Some clones in this sample may be carry-over from other donors' samples. The chain employs TRBV19 and TRBJ1-1; TCRdb indicates TRBD1, and absent DNA this call remains unverified. Sequenced input: naive CXCR3- CD8+ T cells from blood. Subset here: CD45RO-CCR7+CD27+CD95- naive CD8+ T cells lacking CXCR3 (TNR3-). CDR3 in amino acids: CASSRGTEAFF.